This entry lists 4 T cell receptor beta chains sequenced from one sample in a study of graft-versus-host responses after intestinal transplantation (dated by TCRdb to about 2021). The antigens for these receptors are not known. Library construction relied on the immunoSEQ multiplex PCR assay. Here the immuneACCESS table is served through TCRdb, limited to in-frame sequences with V and J called. Missing clones are a known gap in these copies; in checked studies unresolved V genes cover under half, and the rest lacks a known reason. The sample table shows approximately 76,000 clones, and around 82% are seen once. The ten largest clones add up to roughly 0.4% of the sample. The intended sense of this specimen's time point label: cells obtained before transplantation from donor or recipient. The source was unstimulated CD4+ T cells sorted from spleen or lymph node cells, collected before transplant. The receptors were gathered from a human donor who was the organ donor for an intestinal transplant.

V gene TRBV5-6 combines with J gene TRBJ1-5; TRBD1 aligns across 10 bases. The germline gives CDR1 SGHDT, CDR2 YYEEEE. This CDR3 has 16 amino acids. J was trimmed by 2 bases and V by 3 bases; bases with no gene match: 5. This chain's CDR3 is CASSYGGTGGNQPQHF. The CDR3, as DNA: TGTGCCAGCAGCTATGGTGGGACAGGGGGCAATCAGCCCCAGCATTTT.

This chain links TRBV19 with TRBJ1-2; tentatively, D is TRBD1 (5 bases). The CDR3 is 16 residues long. Trimming removed 8 bases from V and 1 base from J, with 20 bases in between. CDR1 is LNHDA, CDR2 SQIVND, per germline (reference sequence). The CDR3 sequence is CASLGLTSLLNYGYTF. Written as DNA, the CDR3 is TGTGCCAGTCTGGGACTCACATCCCTCCTTAACTATGGCTACACCTTC.

This rearrangement joins TRBV7-8 to TRBJ2-3; 12 nucleotides line up with TRBD2. The trim removed 0 bases at V and 3 bases at J, leaving 7 bases unmatched. The CDR3 extends over 18 amino acids. The germline V gene has CDR1 SGHVS and CDR2 FQNEAQ. CDR3 protein: CASSLAFITSGGTDTQYF. DNA for the CDR3: TGTGCCAGCAGCTTAGCTTTTATTACTAGCGGGGGGACAGATACGCAGTATTTT.

The J gene is TRBJ2-5, the V gene TRBV7-2, with D hard to call. V was shortened by 2 bases and J by 2 bases, with 12 bases between the two germline ends. The CDR3 covers 15 residues. In germline, CDR1 is SGHTA, CDR2 FQGNSA. CDR3 sequence (DNA): TGTGCCAGCAGCTTACGTAGCCGCCGGCAAGAGACCCAGTACTTC. Its protein product is CASSLRSRRQETQYF.